This TCR beta chain originates from a study of shared clonotypes between healthy human individuals. Broader study findings: Larger estimated richness was generally recorded for naive subsets relative to memory subsets.

The naive CD8 population came from CD45RO-negative cells selected for CCR7, without terminally differentiated effector memory CD45RA+ cells. None of the donors, who were healthy HIV-negative adults, had recently had acute infections or vaccinations. A note on this clone: Its target is not known. One end of the junction fails to match germline, which may point to a read error. Within the sample, other DNA sequences also encode this same CDR3.

Deep was the level used in running the assay. Genomic DNA per cell subset filled all wells of several immunoSEQ plates. Here immunoSEQ multiplex PCR was the method, and the copy in TCRdb shows in-frame clones only, minus some. The sample shows about 2 million clones, around 96% of them seen only once. Germline assignment: CDR1 SSHAT and CDR2 FNYEAQ (reference sequence). The CDR3 is made up of 15 amino acids. This TCR derives from a man aged 18 to 29 in good health. The rearrangement links TRBV7-7 to TRBJ2-5; possibly TRBD2 for D (5 bases). The sample taken for sequencing was naive CD8+ T cells sorted from blood. CDR3 sequence (DNA): TGTGCTAGCAGCTTAGCGCCTGGGGTCCAAGAGACCCAGTACTTC. It translates to CASSLAPGVQETQYF.